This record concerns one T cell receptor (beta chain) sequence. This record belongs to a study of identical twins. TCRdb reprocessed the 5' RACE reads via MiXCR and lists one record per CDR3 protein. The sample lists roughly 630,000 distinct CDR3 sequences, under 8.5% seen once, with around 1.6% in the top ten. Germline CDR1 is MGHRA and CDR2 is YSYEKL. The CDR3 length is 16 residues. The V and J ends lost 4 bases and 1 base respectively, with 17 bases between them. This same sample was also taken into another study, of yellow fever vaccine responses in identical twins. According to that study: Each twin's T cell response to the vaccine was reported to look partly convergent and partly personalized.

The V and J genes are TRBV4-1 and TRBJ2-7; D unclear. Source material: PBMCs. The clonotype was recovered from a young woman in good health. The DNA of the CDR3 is TGCGCCAGCAGCCCGGGTAGAAGCCCCTCGTCCTACGAGCAGTACTTC. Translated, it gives CASSPGRSPSSYEQYF.